This is a list of T cell receptor beta chains from one sample in a study of post-analysis software for immune sequencing data. TCRdb called the PCR reads again in MiXCR, with one record for every CDR3 protein. The table records 600,000 to 700,000 distinct CDR3 sequences, approximately 59% of them present only once. The sequencing sample was made of blood. The receptors come from a girl aged 2 to 10 with multiple sclerosis. Both conserved end residues are part of each CDR3. The D gene is left open where the match is weak. Some rows have no size entry. The others give once, few or many, or a class for an expanded clone.

v_gene	d_gene	abundance	j_gene	CDR3aa	CDR3nt
TRBV10-3	-	-	TRBJ2-2	CAISGGQGVYAGELFF	TGTGCCATCAGTGGCGGTCAGGGTGTGTACGCCGGGGAGCTGTTTTTT
TRBV20-1	TRBD2	-	TRBJ2-7	CSASLAGGRSYNEQYF	TGCAGTGCTAGTCTAGCGGGGGGTCGCTCCTACAATGAGCAGTACTTC
TRBV6-5	-	-	TRBJ2-2	CASSYGGGGGAAGELFF	TGTGCCAGCAGTTACGGAGGGGGCGGTGGAGCCGCCGGGGAGCTGTTTTTT
TRBV2	-	-	TRBJ2-3	CASSGSKSSTDTQYF	TGTGCCAGCAGTGGATCCAAATCTAGCACAGATACGCAGTATTTT
TRBV6-6	TRBD1	-	TRBJ1-2	CASIPGGGGGYTF	TGTGCCAGCATCCCAGGGGGGGGCGGTGGCTACACCTTC
TRBV7-9	TRBD1	-	TRBJ1-3	CALIQGGSGNSGNTIYF	TGTGCCCTAATACAGGGGGGGTCCGGCAACTCTGGAAACACCATATATTTT
TRBV5-1	TRBD2	-	TRBJ2-3	CASSFDISGSPDTQYF	TGCGCCAGCAGCTTCGACATTAGCGGGAGCCCAGATACGCAGTATTTT
TRBV5-1	-	-	TRBJ2-1	CASSGLLRGRSYNEQFF	TGCGCCAGCAGCGGCCTTTTACGGGGTAGATCCTACAATGAGCAGTTCTTC
TRBV3-1	-	-	TRBJ2-5	CASTRVGVEGGETQYF	TGTGCCAGCACCCGAGTCGGGGTAGAAGGGGGGGAGACCCAGTACTTC
TRBV7-9	-	-	TRBJ2-7	CASSFTGVWYEQYF	TGTGCCAGCAGCTTTACGGGGGTTTGGTACGAGCAGTACTTC
TRBV7-6	-	few	TRBJ1-5	CASSLEDSPNQPQHF	TGTGCCAGCAGCTTAGAGGACAGCCCTAATCAGCCCCAGCATTTT
TRBV29-1	-	-	TRBJ1-1	CSGIQGRAEAFF	TGCAGCGGTATCCAGGGGCGGGCTGAAGCTTTCTTT
TRBV10-1	TRBD1	-	TRBJ2-5	CASQTDRAAETQYF	TGCGCCAGTCAAACGGACAGGGCAGCGGAGACCCAGTACTTC
TRBV7-2	-	-	TRBJ2-3	CASSEGTVPSTDTQYF	TGTGCCAGCAGCGAGGGGACCGTACCTAGCACAGATACGCAGTATTTT
TRBV27	TRBD1	-	TRBJ2-7	CASSLGGQGVGWPYEQYF	TGTGCCAGCAGTTTAGGGGGACAGGGTGTGGGTTGGCCCTACGAGCAGTACTTC
TRBV21-1	-	-	TRBJ2-7	CASSTEGVQGRIVHEQYF	TGTGCCAGCAGCACGGAGGGGGTCCAGGGAAGAATCGTCCACGAGCAGTACTTC
TRBV4-2	-	few	TRBJ2-5	CASSQEGVQETQYF	TGTGCCAGCAGCCAAGAAGGGGTACAAGAGACCCAGTACTTC
TRBV6-5	TRBD1	-	TRBJ1-2	CASRWTGDYGYTF	TGTGCCAGCAGGTGGACAGGGGACTATGGCTACACCTTC
TRBV20-1	-	-	TRBJ1-6	CSARPTGSLAPLHF	TGCAGTGCTAGACCCACAGGGTCTCTAGCACCCCTCCACTTT
TRBV18	TRBD2	-	TRBJ2-3	CASSPRLAGGPTDTQYF	TGTGCCAGCTCACCCAGACTAGCGGGGGGGCCGACAGATACGCAGTATTTT
TRBV7-2	TRBD2	few	TRBJ2-3	CASSLKLGGSTDTQYF	TGTGCCAGCAGCTTGAAGTTGGGGGGGAGCACAGATACGCAGTATTTT
TRBV18	TRBD1	-	TRBJ2-7	CASSPGDSYEQYF	TGTGCCAGCTCACCCGGGGACAGCTACGAGCAGTACTTC
TRBV29-1	-	few	TRBJ2-1	CSVEVVERSSYNEQFF	TGCAGCGTTGAAGTGGTGGAGCGGAGCTCCTACAATGAGCAGTTCTTC
TRBV6-6	-	few	TRBJ1-2	CASSYSTGTPSEGYTF	TGTGCCAGCAGTTACTCGACGGGGACTCCTTCGGAAGGCTACACCTTC
TRBV10-1	-	-	TRBJ2-7	CASSEQGNEQYF	TGCGCCAGCAGTGAACAGGGAAACGAGCAGTACTTC
TRBV12-3/TRBV12-4	-	-	TRBJ2-1	CASSSRTGLSGDEQFF	TGTGCCAGCAGCTCTCGTACGGGCCTTAGTGGGGATGAGCAGTTCTTC
TRBV29-1	-	few	TRBJ2-1	CSVANYNEQFF	TGCAGCGTTGCGAATTACAATGAGCAGTTCTTC
TRBV29-1	-	once	TRBJ1-1	CSVRGLNTEAFF	TGCAGCGTTCGGGGTTTGAACACTGAAGCTTTCTTT
TRBV11-2	-	-	TRBJ2-4	CASSLVGTRVAKNIQYF	TGTGCCAGCAGCTTAGTAGGGACCCGTGTAGCTAAAAACATTCAGTACTTC
TRBV12-3/TRBV12-4	TRBD2	few	TRBJ2-1	CASSFREVNNEQFF	TGTGCCAGCAGCTTCCGGGAGGTTAACAATGAGCAGTTCTTC
TRBV12-3/TRBV12-4	TRBD1	-	TRBJ1-2	CASSHRDRGPIGYTF	TGTGCCAGCAGCCATAGGGACAGGGGACCGATTGGCTACACCTTC
TRBV20-1	-	-	TRBJ1-2	CSARDTEDYGYTF	TGCAGTGCTAGAGACACAGAGGACTATGGCTACACCTTC
TRBV20-1	-	-	TRBJ2-7	CSASSGNEQYF	TGCAGTGCCAGCTCGGGAAACGAGCAGTACTTC
TRBV5-6	-	-	TRBJ2-4	CASSLADSGRRYF	TGTGCCAGCAGCTTGGCCGACAGCGGTCGAAGGTACTTC
TRBV27	TRBD1	few	TRBJ2-5	CASGNRGQETQYF	TGTGCCAGCGGTAACAGGGGCCAAGAGACCCAGTACTTC
TRBV11-3	TRBD1	-	TRBJ1-6	CASRATGQNSPLHF	TGTGCCAGTAGAGCGACAGGGCAAAATTCACCCCTCCACTTT